What follows is one T cell receptor beta chain and its context. This record belongs to a study of blood T cell repertoires in COVID-19. Overall study: The cDNA or gDNA used as material had been derived from T cells, B-cell-depleted T cells, or PBMCs.

Enrollees, about 18 to 90 years old, lived in around 23 US areas. What the recovered Cohort 3 donors had was two negative PCRs, clearance, or symptom resolution. Authors' methods: Amplification of reference gene primers provided the estimated nucleated cell counts. TCRdb's copy holds only in-frame clones and misses some; the assay was immunoSEQ multiplex PCR. From that table come the V and J calls and clone size; the DNA was used to work out D and trimming. The sample has 180,000 or so clones; over 75% are singletons. The sequence derives from a man aged 45-65 years who had recovered from COVID-19. The sample comprised PBMCs or T cells enriched from blood (not recorded which).

CDR3 sequence (DNA): TGTGCCAGCAGTTTATCGGTTAGCCTTAGCACAGATACGCAGTATTTT. This codes for CASSLSVSLSTDTQYF. This chain uses TRBV27 with TRBJ2-3, with D unclear. Germline values: CDR1 MNHEY, CDR2 SMNVEV (reference sequence). Trimming left V 0 bases short and J 0 bases short, with 10 bases between. CDR3 size: 16 residues.